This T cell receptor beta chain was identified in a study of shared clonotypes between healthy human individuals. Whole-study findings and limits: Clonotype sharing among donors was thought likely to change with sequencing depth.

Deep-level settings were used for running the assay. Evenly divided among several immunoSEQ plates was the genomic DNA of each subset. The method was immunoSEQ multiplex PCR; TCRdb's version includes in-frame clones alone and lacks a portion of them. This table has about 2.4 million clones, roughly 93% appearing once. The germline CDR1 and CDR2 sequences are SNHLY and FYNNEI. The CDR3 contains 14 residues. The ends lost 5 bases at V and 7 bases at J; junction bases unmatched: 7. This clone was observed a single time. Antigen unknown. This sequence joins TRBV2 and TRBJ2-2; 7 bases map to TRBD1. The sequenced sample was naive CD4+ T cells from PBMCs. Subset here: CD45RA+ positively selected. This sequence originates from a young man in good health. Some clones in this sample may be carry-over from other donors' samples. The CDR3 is CASSRQGVNGELFF. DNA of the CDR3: TGTGCCAGCAGTCGACAGGGTGTGAACGGGGAGCTGTTTTTT.